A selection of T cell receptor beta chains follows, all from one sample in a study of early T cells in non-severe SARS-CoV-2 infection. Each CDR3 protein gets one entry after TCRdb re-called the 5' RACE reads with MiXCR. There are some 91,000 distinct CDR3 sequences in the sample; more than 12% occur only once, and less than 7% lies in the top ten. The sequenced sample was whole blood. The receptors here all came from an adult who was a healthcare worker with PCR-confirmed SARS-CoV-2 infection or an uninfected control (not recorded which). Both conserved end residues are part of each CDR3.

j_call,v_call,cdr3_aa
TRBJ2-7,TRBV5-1,CASTPGTVNYEQYF
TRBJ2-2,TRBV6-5,CASLIGELFF
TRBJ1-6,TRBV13,CASSLRTGPKGSPLHF
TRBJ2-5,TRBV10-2,CASSVRGSLETQYF
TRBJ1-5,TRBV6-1,CASLIREEGNQPQHF
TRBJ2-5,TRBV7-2,CASRVLAGVGETQYF
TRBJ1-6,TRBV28,CASSLPTGGSDSPLHF
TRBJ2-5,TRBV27,CASSLGGYQETQYF
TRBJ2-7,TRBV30,CARDSGPPGEQYF
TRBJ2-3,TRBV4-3,CASRQAGRDTDTQYF
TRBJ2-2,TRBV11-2,CASSSEPHQGTGELFF
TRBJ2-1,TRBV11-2,CASSTSGRGEQFF